These 21 T cell receptor beta chains originate from one sample sequenced in a study of shared clonotypes between healthy human individuals. Terminally differentiated effector memory CD45RA+ cells were left out of the naive CD8 fraction, which was CD45RO-negative and positively selected for CCR7. Repertoires were generated with immunoSEQ multiplex PCR, while TCRdb's copy carries only in-frame clones and drops some. Of about 2 million clones in the sample, about 95% are singletons; the top ten hold more than 0.95%. Sequencing was carried out using naive CD8+ T cells sorted from blood. The receptor source for this set is a man younger than 35 in good health.

V and J are TRBV6-5 and TRBJ1-1; a possible D gene is TRBD1 (6 bases). CDR1 and CDR2 from the germline V gene are MNHEY and SVGAGI. CDR3 length: 14 amino acids. Trimming removed 2 bases from V and 5 bases from J, with 12 bases in between. This CDR3 reads CASSYMGAWTEAFF. The CDR3 nucleotides read TGTGCCAGCAGTTACATGGGGGCATGGACTGAAGCTTTCTTT.

J is TRBJ2-1 and V is TRBV27; 8 bases agree with TRBD2. Unmatched junction bases numbered 4, after V lost 3 bases and J lost 3 bases. This CDR3 comprises 15 residues. Germline-derived CDR1 and CDR2 are MNHEY and SMNVEV (reference sequence). Here the CDR3 DNA reads TGTGCCAGCAGTTTTATTAGCGGGGACTACAATGAGCAGTTCTTC. Protein product: CASSFISGDYNEQFF.

The V and J genes are TRBV5-1 and TRBJ1-2, with TRBD1 identical over 10 bases. The trim removed 4 bases at V and 5 bases at J, leaving 8 bases unmatched. The CDR3 totals 15 residues. The germline gives CDR1 SGHRS, CDR2 YFSETQ. CDR3 coding DNA: TGCGCCAGCAGCGTCCGGGACAGGGGTTTTTATGGCTACACCTTC. Amino acids: CASSVRDRGFYGYTF.

The chain recombines TRBV28 with TRBJ2-3, with D perhaps assigned TRBD1 or TRBD2 (5 bases each). The CDR3 runs 14 residues. V was shortened by 3 bases and J by 2 bases, with 9 bases between the two germline ends. Germline CDR1 reads MDHEN; CDR2 reads SYDVKM. CDR3 residues: CASSFGTSTDTQYF. The CDR3 bases are TGTGCCAGCAGTTTTGGGACGTCCACAGATACGCAGTATTTT.

The chain uses TRBV7-2 and TRBJ1-6; D uncertain. CDR1 is SGHTA, CDR2 FQGNSA, per germline. This CDR3 has 15 residues. Deletions cut 5 bases from V and 10 bases from J, with 18 bases between. The CDR3 nucleotides are TGTGCCAGCAGCCCTCTAGGAGGGCGGGAATCACCCCTCCACTTT. This sequence encodes CASSPLGGRESPLHF.

The chain uses TRBV19 and TRBJ2-7, with D maybe TRBD1 (5 bases). V gave up 5 bases and J gave up 3 bases, with 11 bases separating them. This CDR3 spans 13 amino acids. CDR1 and CDR2 from the germline V gene are LNHDA and SQIVND (reference sequence). In DNA form, the CDR3 reads TGTGCCAGTAGTTTTGGGGCTAGCTACGAGCAGTACTTC. As protein: CASSFGASYEQYF.

V usage is TRBV6-5 and J usage is TRBJ1-2; 9 bases are a match to TRBD1. Looked up from germline, CDR1 is MNHEY and CDR2 is SVGAGI. V was pared by 6 bases and J by 3 bases, with 5 bases of the junction left unmatched. CDR3 length: 14 residues. The CDR3 region is CASSQTGGDYGYTF. The CDR3 DNA is TGTGCCAGCAGCCAAACAGGGGGCGACTATGGCTACACCTTC.

This clone has only a few counts. Other DNA sequences from this sample encode an identical CDR3 as well. V is TRBV4-3 and J is TRBJ1-5; possible D gene TRBD1, 5 bases. Germline V gene sequence: CDR1 LGHNA, CDR2 YSLEER. V was cut by 2 bases and J by 1 base, with 9 bases left in between. This CDR3 comprises 15 residues. The CDR3 coding sequence is TGCGCCAGCAGCCAAAACCGGGACAGCAATCAGCCCCAGCATTTT. As protein: CASSQNRDSNQPQHF.

The chain recombines TRBV6-6 with TRBJ1-2; the D gene is possibly TRBD1 (5 bases). The CDR3 sequence is 12 residues long. The V end lost 8 bases, the J end lost 2 bases, and 9 bases lay between the germline ends. Germline values: CDR1 MNHNY, CDR2 SVGAGI (reference sequence). CDR3 sequence: CASGGNNYGYTF. As DNA, the CDR3 is TGTGCCAGCGGGGGGAACAACTATGGCTACACCTTC.

The genes are TRBV7-9 and TRBJ2-7, with D tentatively TRBD1 or TRBD2 (6 bases each). CDR1 and CDR2 from the germline V gene are SEHNR and FQNEAQ (reference sequence). With 5 bases removed from V and 5 bases from J, the gap between germline ends came to 10 bases. The CDR3 length is 12 residues. Here the CDR3 reads CASSAGGHEQYF. For the CDR3, the DNA is TGTGCCAGCAGCGCCGGGGGCCACGAGCAGTACTTC.

The rearrangement joins TRBV7-6 to TRBJ2-3; 7 bases agree with TRBD2. Germline V gene sequence: CDR1 SGHVS, CDR2 FNYEAQ. This CDR3 region has 15 residues. V was clipped by 5 bases and J by 1 base; unmatched bases: 6. This CDR3 is CASSDAGGGTDTQYF. DNA of the CDR3: TGTGCCAGCAGCGACGCTGGGGGGGGCACAGATACGCAGTATTTT.

CDR3 sequence: CASRQGSEQYF. As DNA, the CDR3 is TGTGCCAGCAGACAGGGATCCGAGCAGTACTTC. The chain couples TRBV25-1 to TRBJ2-7; perhaps TRBD1 as D (6 bases). The germline V and J ends were trimmed by 6 bases and 6 bases, with 9 bases remaining between them. Per germline, CDR1 MGHDK and CDR2 SYGVNS. The CDR3 has 11 residues.

The CDR3 DNA follows: TGTGCCAGCAGTCCGGGACAACCCACCGAGCAGTACTTC. Translation gives CASSPGQPTEQYF. This chain links TRBV6-5 with TRBJ2-7; TRBD1 might be the D (6 bases). The germline gives CDR1 MNHEY, CDR2 SVGAGI. The CDR3 contains 13 residues. The germline V and J ends were trimmed by 5 bases and 6 bases, with 14 bases remaining between them.

This chain links TRBV27 with TRBJ2-2, with 7 bases matching TRBD2. Trimming removed 8 bases from V and 8 bases from J; junction bases left unmatched: 5. This CDR3 region has 12 residues. The germline gives CDR1 MNHEY, CDR2 SMNVEV (reference sequence). The CDR3 spells CASRPGGGELFF. CDR3 DNA: TGTGCCAGCCGCCCGGGGGGTGGGGAGCTGTTTTTT.

The chain carries TRBV7-8 and TRBJ2-7; D is uncertain. Per germline, CDR1 SGHVS and CDR2 FQNEAQ. The CDR3 consists of 17 residues. Deletions cut 0 bases from V and 0 bases from J, with 15 bases between. CDR3 sequence (DNA): TGTGCCAGCAGCTTAGCGCTCTTGGGGTCCCGCTCCTACGAGCAGTACTTC. Translated, it gives CASSLALLGSRSYEQYF.

This sequence joins TRBV6-5 and TRBJ1-1; TRBD1 matches 11 bases. The CDR3 consists of 16 residues. Germline V gene data show CDR1 as MNHEY and CDR2 as SVGAGI. With V trimmed by 2 bases and J by 5 bases, 7 bases remained unmatched. CDR3 sequence: CASSYPRTGGSTEAFF. CDR3 DNA sequence: TGTGCCAGCAGTTACCCTAGGACAGGGGGCTCGACTGAAGCTTTCTTT.

The gene calls are TRBV10-2 and TRBJ2-4; D perhaps matches TRBD2 (6 bases). Germline V gene lookup returns CDR1 WSHSY and CDR2 SAAADI. Trimming took 2 bases from V and 0 from J, leaving 17 bases between them. CDR3 size: 18 residues. The CDR3 loop is CASSEPTLDYLAKNIQYF. In DNA, the CDR3 is TGCGCCAGCAGTGAGCCGACGTTGGACTACCTAGCCAAAAACATTCAGTACTTC.

The V gene is TRBV29-1, the J gene TRBJ2-1; D ambiguous. This CDR3 spans 11 amino acids. V lost 3 bases and J lost 4, with 4 bases in between. Germline V gives CDR1 SQVTM, CDR2 ANQGSEA. CDR3 nucleotides: TGCAGCGTTGACCCGTACAATGAGCAGTTCTTC. Amino acid sequence: CSVDPYNEQFF.

The V gene is TRBV5-6, the J gene TRBJ2-7; perhaps TRBD2 as D (5 bases). Trimming removed 4 bases at V and 7 bases at J, with 15 bases between. The CDR3 is 13 residues long. In germline, CDR1 is SGHDT, CDR2 YYEEEE. The DNA for the CDR3 is TGTGCCAGCAGCGACGACCTAACTAGGGAGCAGTACTTC. Translated: CASSDDLTREQYF. Looking up the rest from reference TRBV5-6 and TRBJ2-7 gives the full variable domain: DAGVTQSPTHLIKTRGQQVTLRCSPKSGHDTVSWYQQALGQGPQFIFQYYEEEERQRGNFPDRFSGHQFPNYSSELNVNALLLGDSALYLCASSDDLTREQYFGPGTRLTVT.

The chain combines TRBV30 with TRBJ1-1; possible D gene TRBD1, 6 bases. This CDR3 is built from 16 residues. From germline, CDR1 is GTSNPN and CDR2 SVGIG (reference sequence). Trimming removed 2 bases at V and 3 bases at J, with 19 bases between. DNA of the CDR3: TGTGCCTGGAGTAGAGGGGGAAGAGGGGTAGACACTGAAGCTTTCTTT. Translating it yields CAWSRGGRGVDTEAFF.

The V call is TRBV6-5, the J call TRBJ1-1; weak D call: TRBD1 (5 bases). Looked up from germline, CDR1 is MNHEY and CDR2 is SVGAGI. This CDR3 is built from 16 residues. Deletions cut 2 bases from V and 3 bases from J, with 16 bases between. DNA of the CDR3: TGTGCCAGCAGTTACAGGCAGGGAGAGGGGTACACTGAAGCTTTCTTT. Its translation is CASSYRQGEGYTEAFF.